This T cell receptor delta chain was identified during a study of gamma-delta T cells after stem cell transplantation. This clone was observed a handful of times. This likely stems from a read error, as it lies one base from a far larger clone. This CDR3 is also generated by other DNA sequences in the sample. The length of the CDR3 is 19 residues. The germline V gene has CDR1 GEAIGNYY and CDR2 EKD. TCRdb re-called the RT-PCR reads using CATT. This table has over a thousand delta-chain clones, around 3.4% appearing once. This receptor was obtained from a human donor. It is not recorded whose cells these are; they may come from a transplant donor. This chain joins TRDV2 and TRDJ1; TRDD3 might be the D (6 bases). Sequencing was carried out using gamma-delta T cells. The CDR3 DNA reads TGTGCCTGTGACCAGTTACACGATACGTTCTTTAAGTACACCGATAAGCTCATCTTT. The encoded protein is CACDQLHDTFFKYTDKLIF.